This passage covers 24 T cell receptor beta chains from one sample sequenced in a study of blood T cell repertoires in COVID-19 (dated by TCRdb to 2018 to 2020). Library generation was performed with the immunoSEQ multiplex PCR assay. TCRdb took this table from immuneACCESS and kept in-frame rearrangements with V and J called. Such tables lack part of the clones; where checked against another copy, unresolved V genes explain under half of the gap, and the rest is unexplained. This sample gives roughly 82,000 clones in total; roughly 87% of them show up just once. The top ten clones comprise roughly 1% of the sample. Sequenced input: peripheral blood. Receptors were obtained from a woman aged 45-65 years in a cohort sampled during active COVID-19.

This chain joins TRBV5-5 and TRBJ2-3, with 8 nucleotides matching TRBD2. This CDR3 contains 14 residues. Germline assignment: CDR1 SGHKS and CDR2 YYEKEE (reference sequence). Trimming cost V 4 bases and J 3 bases; bases outside gene matches: 4. The chain's CDR3 is CASSLPSGTDTQYF. DNA of the CDR3: TGTGCCAGCAGCCTACCTAGCGGGACAGATACGCAGTATTTT.

The rearrangement uses TRBV5-1 and TRBJ2-2; TRBD2 might be the D (7 bases). CDR1 is SGHRS, CDR2 YFSETQ, per germline. The CDR3 covers 16 residues. V lost 7 bases to trimming and J lost 5 bases, with 21 bases between them. CDR3 in amino acids: CASVSVAGADTGELFF. As DNA, the CDR3 is TGCGCCAGCGTATCCGTTGCGGGGGCCGATACCGGGGAGCTGTTTTTT.

The V gene is TRBV18, the J gene TRBJ2-7; 8 positions agree with TRBD1. The CDR3 consists of 15 residues. CDR1 is KGHSH and CDR2 is LQKENI in the germline V gene. With 3 bases clipped from V and 4 bases from J, the junction kept 8 bases outside the gene matches. The CDR3 nucleotides are TGTGCCAGCTCACCCCGGGGGCAGGGGGCGTACGAGCAGTACTTC. Its protein product is CASSPRGQGAYEQYF.

The chain links TRBV24-1 to TRBJ2-2, with TRBD1 matching over 8 bases. After removal of 5 bases from V and 5 bases from J, the junction contained 3 bases not matched to a gene. The CDR3 has 14 residues. Germline lookup yields CDR1 KGHDR and CDR2 SFDVKD. In nucleotides, the CDR3 is TGTGCCACCAGTGTACAGGGGGGAACCGGGGAGCTGTTTTTT. This encodes CATSVQGGTGELFF.

The CDR3 here is CAWSVVSGGYREYF. The CDR3 DNA follows: TGTGCCTGGAGTGTAGTAAGCGGAGGTTACAGGGAGTACTTC. The V and J genes are TRBV30 and TRBJ2-7; maybe TRBD1 (6 bases). The CDR3 covers 14 residues. The V and J ends lost 0 bases and 11 bases respectively, with 20 bases between them. Germline loops: CDR1 GTSNPN, CDR2 SVGIG (reference sequence).

The chain employs TRBV6-5 and TRBJ2-2; 7 positions match TRBD2. Unmatched junction bases numbered 7, after V lost 6 bases and J lost 3 bases. Germline CDR1 is MNHEY and CDR2 is SVGAGI. The CDR3 contains 15 residues. Written as DNA, the CDR3 is TGTGCCAGCAGGGCTGGGGGGGGTTACACCGGGGAGCTGTTTTTT. It specifies CASRAGGGYTGELFF.

The gene calls are TRBV6-5 and TRBJ1-4, with a possible D match to TRBD1 (6 bases). Germline CDR1 reads MNHEY; CDR2 reads SVGAGI. The CDR3 runs 16 residues. Trimming took off 4 bases at V and 7 bases at J, with 19 bases between the two ends. The CDR3 DNA reads TGTGCCAGCAGTTTGTACCGGACAGTCTCAGGTGAAAAACTGTTTTTT. It codes for CASSLYRTVSGEKLFF.

The chain is built from TRBV6-5 and TRBJ2-5; D is perhaps TRBD1 (5 bases). Germline assignment: CDR1 MNHEY and CDR2 SVGAGI. CDR3 length equals 15 residues. The ends were cut back, 4 bases at V and 5 bases at J, with 17 bases in the middle. The CDR3 sequence: CASSSWGRARETQYF. The DNA for the CDR3 is TGTGCCAGCAGTTCCTGGGGCAGGGCGAGGGAGACCCAGTACTTC.

The V call is TRBV11-2, the J call TRBJ2-6, with no clear D. CDR3 size: 15 residues. CDR1 and CDR2 from the germline V gene are SGHAT and FQNNGV. V was pared by 5 bases and J by 0 bases, with 8 bases between. For the CDR3, the DNA is TGTGCCAGCAGCCCAGTTCGCTCTGGGGCCAACGTCCTGACTTTC. It codes for CASSPVRSGANVLTF.

V and J are TRBV6-5 and TRBJ2-7; the match to TRBD1 covers 7 bases. Germline trimming cut 6 bases from V and 6 bases from J; bases unmatched to any gene: 11. Germline loops: CDR1 MNHEY, CDR2 SVGAGI. The CDR3 consists of 14 residues. CDR3 bases: TGTGCCAGCAGACCCGACAGGGCCCTTGGCGAGCAGTACTTC. This encodes CASRPDRALGEQYF.

The rearrangement joins TRBV7-2 to TRBJ1-1; 8 bases align to TRBD1. This CDR3 has 15 amino acids. Looked up from germline, CDR1 is SGHTA and CDR2 is FQGNSA. V was clipped by 0 bases and J by 4 bases; unmatched bases: 4. CDR3 in DNA: TGTGCCAGCAGCTTAGCGGGACAGGTGGGCACTGAAGCTTTCTTT. Protein: CASSLAGQVGTEAFF.

The chain joins TRBV5-1 to TRBJ1-2; 9 bases fit TRBD1. The ends lost 4 bases at V and 0 bases at J; junction bases unmatched: 7. Germline V gene sequence: CDR1 SGHRS, CDR2 YFSETQ. The CDR3 consists of 16 residues. CDR3 nucleotides: TGCGCCAGCAGCGTCGGGACAGGGTTATCTAACTATGGCTACACCTTC. This sequence encodes CASSVGTGLSNYGYTF.

The rearrangement joins TRBV24-1 to TRBJ2-1; 10 bases agree with TRBD1. After removal of 3 bases from V and 9 bases from J, the junction contained 7 bases not matched to a gene. CDR1 KGHDR and CDR2 SFDVKD come from the germline V gene. The CDR3 is 15 amino acids. The CDR3 DNA is TGTGCCACCAGTGATATAGGGACAGGGGAAGGTGAGCAGTTCTTC. The encoded protein is CATSDIGTGEGEQFF.

The V gene is TRBV30, the J gene TRBJ2-7; possible D gene TRBD2, 5 bases. CDR1 and CDR2 from the germline V gene are GTSNPN and SVGIG (reference sequence). The length of the CDR3 is 14 residues. V gave up 3 bases and J gave up 1 base, with 13 bases separating them. The CDR3 loop is CAWRVAVASYEQYF. The CDR3 DNA reads TGTGCCTGGAGGGTCGCCGTAGCGTCCTACGAGCAGTACTTC.

The chain is built from TRBV19 and TRBJ2-7; the D gene is possibly TRBD2 (6 bases). Trimming took off 8 bases at V and 3 bases at J, with 14 bases between the two ends. The CDR3 sequence is 13 residues long. Germline-derived CDR1 and CDR2 are LNHDA and SQIVND (reference sequence). The CDR3 spells CASDGGSGYEQYF. CDR3 nucleotides: TGTGCCAGTGACGGAGGGTCCGGCTACGAGCAGTACTTC.

This clone appeared a single time. The chain recombines TRBV6-5 with TRBJ1-2; D is unclear. Germline CDR1 MNHEY, CDR2 SVGAGI. The CDR3 has 15 amino acids. Trimming took 7 bases from V and 7 from J, leaving 22 bases between them. The CDR3, as DNA: TGTGCCAGCACCTATAGCCCGGGATGGGAGGGTGGCTACACCTTC. This sequence encodes CASTYSPGWEGGYTF.

The chain employs TRBV2 and TRBJ2-5; D unresolved. CDR1 SNHLY and CDR2 FYNNEI come from the germline V gene. V gave up 7 bases and J gave up 1 base, with 13 bases separating them. The CDR3 has 14 amino acids. The DNA of the CDR3 is TGTGCCAGCAAGATAGAACAGATCCAAGAGACCCAGTACTTC. Its protein product is CASKIEQIQETQYF.

V and J are TRBV28 and TRBJ2-5; 8 bases line up with TRBD1. Per germline, CDR1 MDHEN and CDR2 SYDVKM. Trimming at V came to 6 bases and at J to 5 bases, leaving 11 bases not matched to a gene. This CDR3 contains 15 residues. The CDR3 protein is CASSEGADRAETQYF. DNA for the CDR3: TGTGCCAGCAGCGAAGGAGCGGACAGGGCCGAGACCCAGTACTTC. Variable domain in full (rest from reference TRBV28 and TRBJ2-5): DVKVTQSSRYLVKRTGEKVFLECVQDMDHENMFWYRQDPGLGLRLIYFSYDVKMKEKGDIPEGYSVSREKKERFSLILESASTNQTSMYLCASSEGADRAETQYFGPGTRLLVL.

This rearrangement joins TRBV10-1 to TRBJ2-1; D remains unclear. The CDR3 loop spans 12 amino acids. Trimming shortened V by 6 bases and J by 0 bases, and 3 bases separated the two germline ends. The V gene's germline CDR1 is WNHNN and CDR2 SYGVQD (reference sequence). The CDR3 sequence is CASSRSYNEQFF. CDR3 DNA: TGCGCCAGCAGCCGCTCCTACAATGAGCAGTTCTTC.

The chain has TRBV5-1 and TRBJ2-7; the match to TRBD2 covers 13 bases. Germline loops: CDR1 SGHRS, CDR2 YFSETQ. V was pared by 4 bases and J by 11 bases, with 12 bases of the junction left unmatched. The CDR3 has 15 amino acids. The CDR3 region has the DNA TGCGCCAGCAGCCAGGGACTAGCGGGAAAAGGGTCGGAGTACTTC. Protein: CASSQGLAGKGSEYF.

V usage is TRBV7-3 and J usage is TRBJ2-1, with 14 positions matching TRBD2. The germline CDR1 and CDR2 sequences are SGHTA and FQGTGA. Trimming at V came to 5 bases and at J to 3 bases, leaving 6 bases not matched to a gene. CDR3 length: 17 amino acids. CDR3 loop: CASSPGTSGSIYNEQFF. The CDR3 bases are TGTGCCAGCAGCCCTGGGACTAGCGGGAGTATCTACAATGAGCAGTTCTTC.

The rearrangement joins TRBV3-1 (or the pseudogene TRBV3-2) to TRBJ1-2, with TRBD1 matching over 12 bases. V was clipped by 0 bases and J by 5 bases; unmatched bases: 7. CDR1 is LGHDT, CDR2 YNNKEL, per germline (reference sequence). CDR3 length: 17 amino acids. CDR3 protein: CASSQDQGQGAWYGYTF. The CDR3 nucleotides read TGTGCCAGCAGCCAAGATCAGGGACAGGGGGCATGGTATGGCTACACCTTC.

This chain connects TRBV2 to TRBJ1-4, with 7 bases fitting TRBD1. Germline CDR1 SNHLY, CDR2 FYNNEI. The CDR3 spans 13 residues. V lost 8 bases and J lost 6; bases outside the gene matches: 6. The CDR3 DNA is TGTGCCAGCCACTACGACAGGGATGAAAAACTGTTTTTT. Its translation: CASHYDRDEKLFF. The full variable domain, with the rest looked up from reference TRBV2 and TRBJ1-4, is EPEVTQTPSHQVTQMGQEVILRCVPISNHLYFYWYRQILGQKVEFLVSFYNNEISEKSEIFDDQFSVERPDGSNFTLKIRSTKLEDSAMYFCASHYDRDEKLFFGSGTQLSVL.

V and J are TRBV7-9 and TRBJ2-3, with 10 bases identical to TRBD1. The CDR3 extends over 15 amino acids. Germline V gene lookup returns CDR1 SEHNR and CDR2 FQNEAQ (reference sequence). Trimming took 6 bases from V and 2 from J; bases not matched to a gene: 5. The CDR3 DNA sequence: TGTGCCAGCAGACGGGACAGGGGCCACACAGATACGCAGTATTTT. It codes for CASRRDRGHTDTQYF.